This is a list of T cell receptor beta chains from one sample in a study of blood T cells in healthy people across ages. TCRdb reanalysed the 5' RACE reads using MiXCR and keeps one entry per CDR3 protein. The sample holds 600,000 to 800,000 distinct CDR3 sequences, over 40% seen once. The sequencing sample was made of blood. The source of these receptors is a woman aged 80 or over in good health. Each CDR3 is given with its conserved first and last residue. A D gene is named only where the DNA matches it firmly. Clone size appears in some rows only: once, few, many, or a class for an expanded clone.

j_call clone_size v_call d_call cdr3_nt cdr3_aa
TRBJ1-4 many TRBV20-1 - TGCAGTGCTGCCGGGCCAGGGGTGACCCTATATGAAAAACTGTTTTTT CSAAGPGVTLYEKLFF
TRBJ1-2 - TRBV30 TRBD1 TGTGCCTGGAGCCTACAGGGGGGTGAAGGCTACACCTTC CAWSLQGGEGYTF
TRBJ1-1 - TRBV5-6 - TGTGCCAGCAGCTGGGGAAGGAGGAGCGCTGAAGCTTTCTTT CASSWGRRSAEAFF
TRBJ2-3 - TRBV7-9 - TGTGCCAGCAGCTCCCGGCGGTTGGATACGCAGTATTTT CASSSRRLDTQYF
TRBJ2-7 many TRBV9 TRBD2 TGTGCCAGCAGTGAAGGGACTAGCGGCTACGAGCAGTACTTC CASSEGTSGYEQYF
TRBJ2-1 - TRBV7-3 TRBD2 TGTGCCAGCAGCACCCGACTAGCGGGAGATGGAAATGAGCAGTTCTTC CASSTRLAGDGNEQFF
TRBJ1-2 - TRBV19 - TGTGCCAGTAGTCGAAGTACGGCTAACTATGGCTACACCTTC CASSRSTANYGYTF
TRBJ2-1 once TRBV18 TRBD1 TGTGCCAGCTCACCTCCGGGACAGGGAAATGAGCAGTTCTTC CASSPPGQGNEQFF
TRBJ1-2 many TRBV7-9 - TGTGCCAGCAGCTTAGCGGTCACACGGGCCTATGGCTACACCTTC CASSLAVTRAYGYTF
TRBJ1-2 - TRBV10-3 - TGTGCCATCAGTGAGTCGCACATTGAGGGAGGCTACACCTTC CAISESHIEGGYTF
TRBJ1-4 once TRBV20-1 - TGCAGTCCCGGGGGCGCAACTAATGAAAAACTGTTTTTT CSPGGATNEKLFF
TRBJ2-1 - TRBV5-1 - TGCGCCGGCAGCTTCGTCTACAATGAGCAGTTCTTC CAGSFVYNEQFF
TRBJ2-5 - TRBV20-1 - TGCAGTGCTAGAGATTGGGTAGCGGACGTCCAAGAGACCCAGTACTTC CSARDWVADVQETQYF
TRBJ1-1 - TRBV20-1 - TGCAGTGCTAGAGTTAGGGGCGCGAGCACTGAAGCTTTCTTT CSARVRGASTEAFF
TRBJ2-2 - TRBV2 - TGTGCCAGCGTTCCAGGTTACACCGGGGAGCTGTTTTTT CASVPGYTGELFF
TRBJ2-1 - TRBV20-1 - TGCGGTGCCAGCTTACGACTAGTGTGGGATGAACAGTTCTTC CGASLRLVWDEQFF
TRBJ2-6 once TRBV7-3 TRBD2 TGTGCCAGCAGCTTAACTAGCGGGTTGACCTCTGGGGCCAACGTCCTGACTTTC CASSLTSGLTSGANVLTF
TRBJ2-7 - TRBV9 TRBD1 TGTGCCAGCAGCGTAGGACAGGGGAAAGAGTACGAGCAGTACTTC CASSVGQGKEYEQYF
TRBJ1-6 many TRBV3-1 - TGTGCCAGCAGCGCAAAGACCTCCTTGAATTCACCCCTCCACTTT CASSAKTSLNSPLHF
TRBJ2-3 many TRBV10-3 - TGTGCCACCAGGGTAGCCTCTAGCACAGATACGCAGTATTTT CATRVASSTDTQYF
TRBJ1-2 many TRBV7-9 - TGTGCCAGTAGGAGCGGGGACGGTGGCTACACCTTC CASRSGDGGYTF
TRBJ1-1 - TRBV29-1 - TGCAGCGTTGAAGTACCTTTACGACCGGGAGGTGAAGCTTTCTTT CSVEVPLRPGGEAFF
TRBJ1-4 - TRBV6-5 - TGTGCCAGCAGTTACTCGAGTCCGGGAGAAAAACTGTTTTTT CASSYSSPGEKLFF
TRBJ2-5 - TRBV5-1 - TGCGCCAGCAGCTTGGAACCGCGCACTTCGTATGTGTACTTC CASSLEPRTSYVYF
TRBJ1-4 once TRBV14 TRBD1 TGTGCCAGCAGCCAAGGAGGGATTTGGGACAGGGACGAAAAACTGTTTTTT CASSQGGIWDRDEKLFF
TRBJ1-2 few TRBV6-5 TRBD1 TGTGCCAGCAGTTACAGAGGGGGCCGTGGCTACACCTTC CASSYRGGRGYTF
TRBJ2-1 many TRBV4-2 - TGTGCCAGCAGCCCTAGTTTGGACAATGAGCAGTTCTTC CASSPSLDNEQFF
TRBJ1-2 - TRBV28 - TGTGCCAGCAGTTTAGCGCGGGTGAGCGTTAACTATGGCTACACCTTC CASSLARVSVNYGYTF
TRBJ2-1 - TRBV6-6 TRBD2 TGTGCCAGCAGCATTAGCGGGGGGGCTGAGGATGAGCAGTTCTTC CASSISGGAEDEQFF
TRBJ2-7 - TRBV5-1 - TGCGCCAGCAGCGGAAGGACGGAGACTACCTACGAGCAGTACTTC CASSGRTETTYEQYF